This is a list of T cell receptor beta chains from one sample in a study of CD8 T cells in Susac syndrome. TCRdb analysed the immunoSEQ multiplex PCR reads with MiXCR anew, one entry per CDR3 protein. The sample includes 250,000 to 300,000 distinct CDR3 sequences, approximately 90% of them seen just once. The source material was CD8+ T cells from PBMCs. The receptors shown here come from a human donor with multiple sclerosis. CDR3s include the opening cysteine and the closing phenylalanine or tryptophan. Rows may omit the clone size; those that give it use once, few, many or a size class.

CDR3 protein: CSVSEDYTEAFF
V gene: TRBV29-1
clone size: .
CDR3 length: 12
J gene: TRBJ1-1

CDR3 protein: CASSQVGAGDENIQYF
V gene: TRBV4-2
clone size: .
CDR3 length: 16
J gene: TRBJ2-4

CDR3 protein: CASSPPTAGSEQYF
V gene: TRBV18
clone size: .
CDR3 length: 14
J gene: TRBJ2-7

CDR3 protein: CASSSMVGYFYEQYF
V gene: TRBV7-8
clone size: .
CDR3 length: 15
J gene: TRBJ2-7

CDR3 protein: CASSYSTGDYGYTF
V gene: TRBV6-6
clone size: .
CDR3 length: 14
J gene: TRBJ1-2

CDR3 protein: CASKIQGAEAFF
V gene: TRBV28
clone size: .
CDR3 length: 12
J gene: TRBJ1-1

CDR3 protein: CASSQSRQDSYEQYF
V gene: TRBV23-1
clone size: .
CDR3 length: 15
J gene: TRBJ2-7

CDR3 protein: CAWSVLSTGELFF
V gene: TRBV30
clone size: few
CDR3 length: 13
J gene: TRBJ2-2

CDR3 protein: CASSQTDRTQYF
V gene: TRBV6-5
clone size: .
CDR3 length: 12
J gene: TRBJ2-5

CDR3 protein: CASSFSPGQNYGYTF
V gene: TRBV6-2/TRBV6-3
clone size: .
CDR3 length: 15
J gene: TRBJ1-2